The 30 T cell receptor beta chains listed next were all sequenced from one sample in a study of cytomegalovirus exposure and HLA in healthy donors. Assay: immunoSEQ multiplex PCR; the TCRdb copy retains only in-frame clones and omits some. The top ten clones hold roughly 0.78% of a sample with approximately 90,000 clones, 95% to 98% of them seen once. Sample: PBMCs. These receptors came from a man aged 18 to 29 in good health and CMV-seronegative.

The chain links TRBV4-3 to TRBJ2-2, with D tentatively TRBD1 (5 bases). Trimming pared 1 base from V and 4 bases from J, leaving 7 bases between. The V gene's germline CDR1 is LGHNA and CDR2 YSLEER. The CDR3 length is 14 residues. The CDR3 sequence: CASSQVGATGELFF. The CDR3, as DNA: TGCGCCAGCAGCCAAGTAGGGGCCACCGGGGAGCTGTTTTTT.

The gene calls are TRBV5-4 and TRBJ1-5, with D tentatively TRBD1 (5 bases). This CDR3 contains 14 residues. Looked up from germline, CDR1 is SGHNT and CDR2 is YYREEE (reference sequence). V was trimmed by 1 base and J by 4 bases, leaving 9 bases between them. The CDR3 region has the DNA TGTGCCAGCAGCTTGTCCGGGGGGAATCAGCCCCAGCATTTT. Translating gives CASSLSGGNQPQHF.

The table lists this clone with a count of one. This rearrangement joins TRBV5-4 to TRBJ2-1; a weak D match, TRBD2 (6 bases). The CDR3 totals 15 residues. CDR1 is SGHNT, CDR2 YYREEE, per germline (reference sequence). Trimming stripped 1 base from V and 6 bases from J, with 14 bases between. CDR3 residues: CASSLMSGRFNEQFF. DNA of the CDR3: TGTGCCAGCAGCTTGATGTCAGGGAGGTTCAATGAGCAGTTCTTC.

The V call is TRBV9, the J call TRBJ2-1, with 7 bases fitting TRBD2. Per germline, CDR1 SGDLS and CDR2 YYNGEE. The CDR3 loop spans 16 amino acids. V shed 0 bases and J 1 base; nucleotides not matched to a gene: 4. The CDR3 coding sequence is TGTGCCAGCAGCGTAGAATGGGGGGGGTCCTACAATGAGCAGTTCTTC. Protein product: CASSVEWGGSYNEQFF.

The rearrangement joins TRBV7-8 to TRBJ1-4, with TRBD1 identical over 9 bases. Germline CDR1 is SGHVS and CDR2 is FQNEAQ. The junction had 4 bases not matched to a gene; V was cut back by 5 bases and J by 6 bases. CDR3 length: 14 amino acids. CDR3 nucleotide sequence: TGTGCCAGCAGCCGTACAGGGGGCCATGAAAAACTGTTTTTT. Translating gives CASSRTGGHEKLFF.

This chain connects TRBV18 to TRBJ2-5, with D maybe TRBD1 (5 bases). The germline CDR1 and CDR2 sequences are KGHSH and LQKENI. The ends were cut back, 3 bases at V and 4 bases at J, with 9 bases in the middle. The CDR3 contains 13 residues. The CDR3 protein is CASSPDRRETQYF. CDR3 sequence (DNA): TGTGCCAGCTCACCCGACAGAAGAGAGACCCAGTACTTC.

V and J are TRBV30 and TRBJ1-5; TRBD1 aligns across 12 bases. The length of the CDR3 is 14 residues. With V trimmed by 3 bases and J by 8 bases, 5 bases remained unmatched. The germline V gene encodes CDR1 GTSNPN and CDR2 SVGIG (reference sequence). As DNA, the CDR3 is TGTGCCTGGAGCCCGGGACAGGGGGCGAAGCCCCAGCATTTT. This encodes CAWSPGQGAKPQHF.

This clone was seen a handful of times. The chain combines TRBV27 with TRBJ2-7, with D unresolved. CDR3 length: 13 amino acids. Germline CDR1 is MNHEY and CDR2 is SMNVEV (reference sequence). Trimming took off 4 bases at V and 7 bases at J, with 14 bases between the two ends. For the CDR3, the DNA is TGTGCCAGCAGTTCCCGGCGATTCGGGGAGCAGTACTTC. Protein product: CASSSRRFGEQYF.

J is TRBJ2-2 and V is TRBV11-3, with 7 nucleotides matching TRBD1. Trimming took 1 base from V and 5 from J; bases not matched to a gene: 4. CDR1 is SGHNT and CDR2 is YENEEA in the germline V gene. The CDR3 totals 15 residues. CDR3 in amino acids: CASSLGGQFTGELFF. Here the CDR3 DNA reads TGTGCCAGCAGCTTAGGGGGACAGTTTACCGGGGAGCTGTTTTTT.

The chain joins TRBV2 to TRBJ2-2; TRBD1 matches 8 bases. This CDR3 has 15 amino acids. The germline V gene has CDR1 SNHLY and CDR2 FYNNEI. Germline trimming cut 6 bases from V and 6 bases from J; bases unmatched to any gene: 9. The CDR3 coding sequence is TGTGCCAGCAGCTGGACAGGGCCGACCTCCGGGGAGCTGTTTTTT. Its translation is CASSWTGPTSGELFF. The whole variable domain, filled in from reference TRBV2 and TRBJ2-2, reads EPEVTQTPSHQVTQMGQEVILRCVPISNHLYFYWYRQILGQKVEFLVSFYNNEISEKSEIFDDQFSVERPDGSNFTLKIRSTKLEDSAMYFCASSWTGPTSGELFFGEGSRLTVL.

This sequence joins TRBV29-1 and TRBJ1-5; D possibly corresponds to TRBD1 (5 bases). Deletions cut 2 bases from V and 0 bases from J, with 11 bases between. The length of the CDR3 is 15 residues. CDR1 is SQVTM, CDR2 ANQGSEA, per germline. Here the CDR3 reads CSVELTDYSNQPQHF. The DNA of the CDR3 is TGCAGCGTTGAATTGACAGATTATAGCAATCAGCCCCAGCATTTT.

This chain's CDR3 is CASSYHLGDTEAFF. In DNA, the CDR3 is TGTGCCAGCAGTTACCATCTAGGGGACACTGAAGCTTTCTTT. The rearrangement joins TRBV6-5 to TRBJ1-1; a weak D match, TRBD1 (5 bases). The CDR3 extends over 14 amino acids. Trimming shortened V by 2 bases and J by 3 bases, and 10 bases separated the two germline ends. The germline V gene encodes CDR1 MNHEY and CDR2 SVGAGI.

The chain employs TRBV11-3 and TRBJ2-5; D is perhaps TRBD2 (5 bases). CDR3 size: 13 residues. The germline gives CDR1 SGHNT, CDR2 YENEEA. V gave up 3 bases and J gave up 5 bases, with 10 bases separating them. The CDR3 spells CASSLRARETQYF. The DNA of the CDR3 is TGTGCCAGCAGCTTGCGGGCTCGGGAGACCCAGTACTTC.

The V and J genes are TRBV5-8 and TRBJ1-2, with D possibly being TRBD1 (6 bases). Germline V CDR1 and CDR2: SGHTS, YDEGEE. The ends were cut back, 2 bases at V and 5 bases at J, with 16 bases in the middle. The length of the CDR3 is 15 residues. CDR3 region: CASSFTTGREYGYTF. In DNA, the CDR3 is TGTGCCAGCAGCTTTACTACAGGGAGAGAGTATGGCTACACCTTC.

The V gene is TRBV5-1, the J gene TRBJ2-7; 10 nucleotides line up with TRBD2. This CDR3 region has 16 residues. J gave up 2 bases and V 0 bases, and 5 bases lay outside the gene matches. Germline lookup yields CDR1 SGHRS and CDR2 YFSETQ. The CDR3 spells CASSLAYLAGAYEQYF. The DNA for the CDR3 is TGCGCCAGCAGCTTGGCGTATCTAGCGGGAGCCTACGAGCAGTACTTC.

J is TRBJ1-2 and V is TRBV9, with D hard to call. V lost 4 bases and J 4 bases, leaving 14 bases between the germline ends. Looked up from germline, CDR1 is SGDLS and CDR2 is YYNGEE. The CDR3 is 14 amino acids. This chain's CDR3 is CASSPTEQVYGYTF. CDR3 coding DNA: TGTGCCAGCAGCCCCACCGAGCAGGTCTATGGCTACACCTTC. Using reference TRBV9 and TRBJ1-2 for the parts outside the CDR3, the full variable domain is DSGVTQTPKHLITATGQRVTLRCSPRSGDLSVYWYQQSLDQGLQFLIQYYNGEERAKGNILERFSAQQFPDLHSELNLSSLELGDSALYFCASSPTEQVYGYTFGSGTRLTVV.

V and J are TRBV2 and TRBJ2-7, with a tentative D call TRBD2 (5 bases). In germline, CDR1 is SNHLY, CDR2 FYNNEI. CDR3 length equals 15 residues. The ends were cut back, 4 bases at V and 5 bases at J, with 18 bases in the middle. The CDR3 DNA reads TGTGCCAGCAGTGGTCCTATAGCGCAAGTCCACGAGCAGTACTTC. Translation: CASSGPIAQVHEQYF.

This chain uses TRBV2 with TRBJ1-3; 7 nucleotides line up with TRBD1. The CDR3 contains 15 residues. J was trimmed by 2 bases and V by 6 bases; bases with no gene match: 7. Germline V CDR1 and CDR2: SNHLY, FYNNEI. CDR3 DNA sequence: TGTGCCAGCAGGCGAGCGACAGGGCCTGGAAACACCATATATTTT. Translated, it gives CASRRATGPGNTIYF.

The chain is built from TRBV29-1 and TRBJ2-1; 11 nucleotides agree with TRBD2. The V gene end was trimmed by 8 bases and the J gene end by 3 bases; junction bases not matched to a gene: 3. Germline loops: CDR1 SQVTM, CDR2 ANQGSEA. The CDR3 totals 13 residues. This CDR3 reads CSTGTSGYNEQFF. The CDR3 DNA reads as TGCAGCACCGGGACTAGCGGCTACAATGAGCAGTTCTTC.

This clone has just one count. The chain has TRBV5-1 and TRBJ2-2, with D perhaps TRBD1 (6 bases). The CDR3 length is 15 residues. V gave up 4 bases and J gave up 8 bases, with 18 bases separating them. Looked up from germline, CDR1 is SGHRS and CDR2 is YFSETQ. CDR3 in DNA: TGCGCCAGCAGCACCGAGGGGGACGGGATGGGGGAGCTGTTTTTT. Protein: CASSTEGDGMGELFF.

The CDR3 loop reads CASSQSTDTQYF. The CDR3, as DNA: TGTGCCAGCAGCCAGAGCACAGATACGCAGTATTTT. This sequence joins TRBV28 and TRBJ2-3; D call uncertain. Germline V gives CDR1 MDHEN, CDR2 SYDVKM. V was cut by 6 bases and J by 0 bases, with 4 bases left in between. This CDR3 region has 12 residues. Full variable domain (outside the CDR3, taken from reference TRBV28 and TRBJ2-3): DVKVTQSSRYLVKRTGEKVFLECVQDMDHENMFWYRQDPGLGLRLIYFSYDVKMKEKGDIPEGYSVSREKKERFSLILESASTNQTSMYLCASSQSTDTQYFGPGTRLTVL.

This clone was detected once. This chain uses TRBV30 with TRBJ2-3; 9 nucleotides match TRBD2. The V segment lost 1 base and the J segment 0 bases; nucleotides outside the gene matches: 11. CDR3 length: 18 residues. Per germline, CDR1 GTSNPN and CDR2 SVGIG (reference sequence). The CDR3, as DNA: TGTGCCTGGAGTGGAGGGGGTCCAGCGGGAGGTAGCACAGATACGCAGTATTTT. Protein product: CAWSGGGPAGGSTDTQYF.

The rearrangement uses TRBV29-1 and TRBJ2-1; the D gene is possibly TRBD2 (6 bases). Trimming stripped 6 bases from V and 6 bases from J, with 15 bases between. In germline, CDR1 is SQVTM, CDR2 ANQGSEA. The length of the CDR3 is 13 residues. The CDR3 bases are TGCAGCGTGGAGGGGAAACAGAGCAATGAGCAGTTCTTC. Its protein product is CSVEGKQSNEQFF.

The gene calls are TRBV12-5 and TRBJ1-4; D is possibly TRBD1 (5 bases). Deletions cut 1 base from V and 3 bases from J, with 9 bases between. The CDR3 length is 15 residues. Germline lookup yields CDR1 LGHNT and CDR2 FRNRAP. CDR3 in amino acids: CASGLDRISNEKLFF. CDR3 sequence (DNA): TGTGCTAGTGGTTTGGACAGGATTTCTAATGAAAAACTGTTTTTT.

J is TRBJ1-1 and V is TRBV25-1; D perhaps matches TRBD1 (6 bases). The germline V gene has CDR1 MGHDK and CDR2 SYGVNS. The CDR3 has 11 amino acids. V lost 8 bases, J lost 9 bases, and 13 bases lay in between. The CDR3 loop reads CASGDRPKAFF. The DNA for the CDR3 is TGTGCCAGCGGCGACAGGCCCAAAGCTTTCTTT.

As regards this clone: At one end, the junction sequence differs from germline, possibly due to a read error. The V call is TRBV6-5, the J call TRBJ1-1; TRBD1 matches at 10 bases. The CDR3 extends over 13 amino acids. CDR1 and CDR2 from the germline V gene are MNHEY and SVGAGI. The CDR3 region is CASTPETGGRRSF. As DNA, the CDR3 is TGTGCCTCCACCCCCGAGACAGGGGGCCGAAGGAGTTTT.

The gene calls are TRBV11-2 and TRBJ2-7, with TRBD2 matching 9 bases. The CDR3 totals 16 residues. The V gene end was trimmed by 2 bases and the J gene end by 2 bases; junction bases not matched to a gene: 7. Germline loops: CDR1 SGHAT, CDR2 FQNNGV. The CDR3 nucleotides read TGTGCCAGCAGCTTAACAGCGGGAGGTTTCCCCTACGAGCAGTACTTC. It is translated as CASSLTAGGFPYEQYF.

This clone was seen just once. The chain couples TRBV30 to TRBJ2-1; TRBD2 matches at 9 bases. This CDR3 has 15 amino acids. CDR1 is GTSNPN and CDR2 is SVGIG in the germline V gene (reference sequence). The trim removed 5 bases at V and 3 bases at J, leaving 8 bases unmatched. CDR3 loop: CAWSYSGSFYNEQFF. The CDR3 DNA is TGTGCCTGGTCTTATAGCGGGAGTTTCTACAATGAGCAGTTCTTC.

V is TRBV29-1 and J is TRBJ1-2; TRBD1 might be the D (5 bases). Between the trimmed V and J ends, which lost 3 bases and 8 bases, there was a span of 25 bases. The CDR3 sequence is 16 residues long. Germline V lookup: CDR1 SQVTM, CDR2 ANQGSEA. The CDR3 nucleotides read TGCAGCGTTGATTCAGTTGTAGGTCAGGGTCCGTACGGCTACACCTTC. Translated: CSVDSVVGQGPYGYTF.

The chain combines TRBV25-1 with TRBJ1-3; 7 bases match TRBD1. The V and J ends lost 2 bases and 7 bases, in that order; junction bases with no gene match: 8. This CDR3 comprises 15 residues. Germline CDR1 is MGHDK and CDR2 is SYGVNS. The CDR3, as DNA: TGTGCCAGCAGTGAAACAGGGGTAGGGTTGAACACCATATATTTT. Its protein is CASSETGVGLNTIYF.